Shown below are 27 T cell receptor beta chains from a single sample sequenced in a study of T cell clonality in common variable immunodeficiency. The table came from immunoSEQ multiplex PCR; TCRdb's copy has only in-frame clones and leaves some out. Reported are approximately 52,000 clones, none seen only once; the ten largest carry approximately 3.6%. Material for sequencing was peripheral blood mononuclear cells. The receptors were sampled from a person between 18 and 69 years old in good health.

This clone has at least ten counts. The read gets to within 3 residues of the CDR3 end, and the germline J gene fills in the rest. The J gene is TRBJ1-2, the V gene TRBV7-2; D not certain. The germline CDR1 and CDR2 sequences are SGHTA and FQGNSA. The CDR3 covers 13 residues. The part of the CDR3 DNA that was read is TGTGCCAGCAGCTTAGCCTTTGATGGCGGC. Protein: CASSLAFDGG. The whole CDR3 region reads CASSLAFDGGYTF.

This clone has at least ten counts. Read data end 3 residues before the CDR3 end; the end is taken from the germline J gene. The rearrangement links TRBV7-8 to TRBJ1-4, with D possibly matching TRBD1 (6 bases). This CDR3 spans 14 amino acids. V lost 3 bases to trimming and J lost 4 bases, with 9 bases between them. Germline CDR1 reads SGHVS; CDR2 reads FQNEAQ. CDR3 DNA (partial): TGTGCCAGCAGCTTCGGGACACTTAATGAAAAA. This sequence encodes CASSFGTLNEK. The complete CDR3 reads CASSFGTLNEKLFF.

This clone was seen repeatedly, ten times or more. The read comes to an end 3 residues before the CDR3 does, leaving the germline J gene to fill in the end. The chain carries TRBV5-4 and TRBJ2-1; D unclear. The CDR3 totals 13 residues. The V and J ends lost 0 bases and 7 bases respectively, with 8 bases between them. CDR1 SGHNT and CDR2 YYREEE come from the germline V gene (reference sequence). The covered CDR3 bases are TGTGCCAGCAGCTTGGCCGCCGGGAATGAG. As protein: CASSLAAGNE. The full CDR3 reads CASSLAAGNEQFF.

This clone was counted ten times or more. The read halts 3 residues ahead of the CDR3 end, with the missing end drawn from the germline J gene. This chain uses TRBV7-2 with TRBJ2-1; D is perhaps TRBD1 (5 bases). Germline assignment: CDR1 SGHTA and CDR2 FQGNSA. The CDR3 spans 13 residues. Trimming removed 5 bases at V and 7 bases at J, with 12 bases between. The DNA read from the CDR3 is TGTGCCAGCAGCCCACTTACAGGTAATGAG. Amino acids: CASSPLTGNE. The full-length CDR3 reads as CASSPLTGNEQFF. The whole variable domain, filled in from reference TRBV7-2 and TRBJ2-1, reads GAGVSQSPSNKVTEKGKDVELRCDPISGHTALYWYRQSLGQGLEFLIYFQGNSAPDKSGLPSDRFSAERTGGSVSTLTIQRTQQEDSAVYLCASSPLTGNEQFFGPGTRLTVL.

This clone was counted at least ten times. The read falls 3 residues short of the CDR3 end, and the missing part is taken from the germline J gene. The chain couples TRBV6-2 or TRBV6-3 to TRBJ2-3; D is perhaps TRBD1 (8 bases). This CDR3 is built from 13 residues. With 6 bases removed from V and 5 bases from J, the gap between germline ends came to 12 bases. Germline-derived CDR1 and CDR2 are MNHEY and SVGEGT. The CDR3 here is CASSNRGGDTQYF. The covered CDR3 bases are TGTGCCAGCAGCAACAGGGGGGGAGATACG.

This clone has a count of ten or more. The read falls 3 residues short of the CDR3 end, and the missing part is taken from the germline J gene. V gene TRBV29-1 combines with J gene TRBJ1-1; no firm D call. CDR3 size: 13 residues. The V gene's germline CDR1 is SQVTM and CDR2 ANQGSEA. Deletions cut 8 bases from V and 3 bases from J, with 16 bases between. Partial CDR3 DNA: TGCAGCTTAAGCCTTGGTGGGCACACTGAA. Translating gives CSLSLGGHTE. The full-length CDR3 reads as CSLSLGGHTEAFF.

In the case of this clone: The sequence runs out 3 residues before the end of the CDR3; the remainder is reconstructed from the germline J gene. The same CDR3 can be traced to other DNA sequences in this sample. V is TRBV7-9 and J is TRBJ2-5; tentatively, D is TRBD2 (5 bases). Trimming cost V 5 bases and J 2 bases, with 15 bases left between them. The germline V gene has CDR1 SEHNR and CDR2 FQNEAQ (reference sequence). The CDR3 spans 15 residues. The sequenced CDR3 bases are TGTGCCAGCAGCGATTGGACTGGAAAACAAGAGACC. Translation gives CASSDWTGKQET. The whole CDR3 sequence is CASSDWTGKQETQYF.

This clone was counted many times. The DNA ends 3 residues before the CDR3 does, and the rest of the CDR3 is filled in from the germline J gene. The rearrangement uses TRBV5-1 and TRBJ2-4; the match to TRBD2 covers 16 bases. Germline loops: CDR1 SGHRS, CDR2 YFSETQ. The CDR3 extends over 19 amino acids. With 5 bases clipped from V and 3 bases from J, the junction kept 11 bases outside the gene matches. The CDR3 DNA, read in part, is TGCGCCAGCAGTGAAAATCCGGGACTAGCGGGAGGGGGCAAAAACATT. Amino acid sequence: CASSENPGLAGGGKNI. The CDR3, in full, reads CASSENPGLAGGGKNIQYF.

This clone was picked up many times. CDR3 bases read: TGTGCCAGCAGCTTGGAGGCTAGCCGCAATGAG. Its protein is CASSLEASRNE. Given in full, the CDR3 is CASSLEASRNEQFF. This chain links TRBV5-4 with TRBJ2-1, with TRBD2 as a possible D gene (5 bases). The sequenced fragment ends 3 residues before the CDR3 boundary, so the rest is inferred from the germline J gene. Trimming cost V 0 bases and J 6 bases, with 10 bases left between them. Germline V gene data show CDR1 as SGHNT and CDR2 as YYREEE (reference sequence). The CDR3 covers 14 residues. Together with reference TRBV5-4 and TRBJ2-1, the CDR3 gives the full variable domain: ETGVTQSPTHLIKTRGQQVTLRCSSQSGHNTVSWYQQALGQGPQFIFQYYREEENGRGNFPPRFSGLQFPNYSSELNVNALELDDSALYLCASSLEASRNEQFFGPGTRLTVL.

This clone was seen ten or more times. The CDR3 end is not reached by the read, which stops 3 residues before it; the germline J gene fills it in. The rearrangement uses TRBV14 and TRBJ1-1, with 8 bases matching TRBD1. The CDR3 is 15 residues long. The trim removed 2 bases at V and 0 bases at J, leaving 2 bases unmatched. Germline V gives CDR1 SGHDN, CDR2 FVKESK. The CDR3 protein is CASSQFRGLNTEAFF. The part of the CDR3 DNA that was read is TGTGCCAGCAGCCAATTCAGGGGGCTGAACACTGAA.

This clone was detected many times. The CDR3 end is not reached by the read, which stops 3 residues before it; the germline J gene fills it in. The chain employs TRBV7-2 and TRBJ2-6; tentative D call: TRBD2 (6 bases). The CDR3 has 15 amino acids. Germline lookup yields CDR1 SGHTA and CDR2 FQGNSA. The V end was cut by 1 base, the J end by 2 bases, with 6 bases between. The covered CDR3 bases are TGTGCCAGCAGCTTAGGGGGGGCTGGGGCCAACGTC. It is translated as CASSLGGAGANV. The whole CDR3 region reads CASSLGGAGANVLTF.

This clone occurred many times. The read comes to an end 3 residues before the CDR3 does, leaving the germline J gene to fill in the end. The chain uses TRBV7-6 and TRBJ2-3, with 9 bases matching TRBD2. Germline trimming cut 4 bases from V and 5 bases from J; bases unmatched to any gene: 10. CDR3 length: 16 amino acids. The germline V gene encodes CDR1 SGHVS and CDR2 FNYEAQ. The DNA read from the CDR3 is TGTGCCAGCAGCTCCAGTCCGGGACTAGCAATAGATACG. Encoded protein: CASSSSPGLAIDT. The complete CDR3 reads CASSSSPGLAIDTQYF.

This clone came up many times. The sequenced fragment ends 3 residues before the CDR3 boundary, so the rest is inferred from the germline J gene. V usage is TRBV20-1 and J usage is TRBJ2-3; possible D gene TRBD2, 5 bases. This CDR3 comprises 14 residues. In germline, CDR1 is DFQATT, CDR2 SNEGSKA (reference sequence). The CDR3 reads CSAKRGQLSGTQYF. The sequenced CDR3 bases are TGCAGTGCTAAGCGTGGTCAGTTGTCGGGGACG.

This clone was seen at least ten times. The read comes to an end 3 residues before the CDR3 does, leaving the germline J gene to fill in the end. The gene calls are TRBV19 and TRBJ1-6, with TRBD1 as a possible D gene (6 bases). Germline values: CDR1 LNHDA, CDR2 SQIVND (reference sequence). The CDR3 extends over 15 amino acids. V gave up 6 bases and J gave up 4 bases, with 13 bases separating them. The part of the CDR3 DNA that was read is TGTGCCAGTAGCTACCGGGACACATATAATTCACCC. Its protein product is CASSYRDTYNSP. The whole CDR3 sequence is CASSYRDTYNSPLHF.

This clone was counted many times. The read ends 3 residues early relative to the CDR3; the germline J gene fills the gap. This chain links TRBV19 with TRBJ1-2; D remains unclear. Germline V gene lookup returns CDR1 LNHDA and CDR2 SQIVND (reference sequence). The germline V and J ends were trimmed by 6 bases and 0 bases, with 11 bases remaining between them. The CDR3 runs to 14 residues. CDR3 residues: CASSPGAANYGYTF. The DNA read from the CDR3 is TGTGCCAGTAGCCCGGGAGCGGCTAACTATGGC. Supplemented by reference TRBV19 and TRBJ1-2, the full variable domain reads DGGITQSPKYLFRKEGQNVTLSCEQNLNHDAMYWYRQDPGQGLRLIYYSQIVNDFQKGDIAEGYSVSREKKESFPLTVTSAQKNPTAFYLCASSPGAANYGYTFGSGTRLTVV.

As to this clone: The sequenced fragment ends 3 residues before the CDR3 boundary, so the rest is inferred from the germline J gene. V gene TRBV7-8 combines with J gene TRBJ2-7, with D possibly TRBD1 on 6 matching bases. Germline V gene lookup returns CDR1 SGHVS and CDR2 FQNEAQ. The CDR3 has 16 amino acids. V lost 1 base, J lost 2 bases, and 15 bases lay in between. CDR3 amino acids: CASSLGAADRPYEQYF. CDR3 DNA, as far as it was read: TGTGCCAGCAGCTTAGGAGCGGCGGACAGACCCTACGAG.

The sample holds many counts of this clone. The read stops 3 residues short of the end of the CDR3; the missing end is completed from the germline J gene. The genes are TRBV6-1 and TRBJ2-1, with D perhaps assigned TRBD1 or TRBD2 (5 bases each). This CDR3 comprises 15 residues. V was clipped by 1 base and J by 4 bases, with 11 bases between them. Germline values: CDR1 MNHNS, CDR2 SASEGT. CDR3 bases read: TGTGCCAGCAGTGAAGAAGAAGAGGGGTACAATGAG. It yields the protein CASSEEEEGYNE. The CDR3 reads in full as CASSEEEEGYNEQFF.

This clone turned up a few times. From the germline J gene comes the end of the CDR3, since the read stops 3 residues before it. This rearrangement joins TRBV6-1 to TRBJ1-6; D is possibly TRBD1 (5 bases). Deletions cut 1 base from V and 9 bases from J, with 13 bases between. CDR3 length: 15 amino acids. CDR1 MNHNS and CDR2 SASEGT come from the germline V gene. CDR3 DNA (partial): TGTGCCAGCAGTGAAGATGGGGGGGGGAGTTCACCC. Protein: CASSEDGGGSSP. The full CDR3 sequence reads CASSEDGGGSSPLHF.

Notes on this clone: The sequence runs out 3 residues before the end of the CDR3; the remainder is reconstructed from the germline J gene. The chain combines TRBV30 with TRBJ1-2; no clear D. Germline V gene lookup returns CDR1 GTSNPN and CDR2 SVGIG (reference sequence). This CDR3 spans 14 amino acids. Here the CDR3 reads CAWSTAGVTDTYTF. The covered CDR3 bases are TGTGCCTGGAGTACAGCGGGAGTCACAGATACC.

This clone was found many times. The observed sequence ends 3 residues before the CDR3 terminus, with the missing tail filled in from the germline J gene. The rearrangement uses TRBV6-1 and TRBJ1-1, with 7 bases that match TRBD1. The CDR3 is made up of 14 amino acids. Germline CDR1 is MNHNS and CDR2 is SASEGT. Trimming at V came to 4 bases and at J to 2 bases, leaving 4 bases not matched to a gene. This chain's CDR3 is CASSVGQANTEAFF. The CDR3 bases that were read are TGTGCCAGCAGTGTCGGACAGGCAAACACTGAA.

Many counts were recorded for this clone. The read ends 3 residues early relative to the CDR3; the germline J gene fills the gap. The chain uses TRBV7-2 and TRBJ2-3; D perhaps matches TRBD1 (5 bases). CDR1 SGHTA and CDR2 FQGNSA come from the germline V gene. CDR3 length equals 14 residues. With 6 bases removed from V and 4 bases from J, the gap between germline ends came to 14 bases. CDR3 amino acids: CASSLQVSPDTQYF. The covered CDR3 bases are TGTGCCAGCAGTTTACAGGTTTCCCCAGATACG.

Concerning this clone: From the germline J gene comes the end of the CDR3, since the read stops 3 residues before it. The rearrangement links TRBV7-8 to TRBJ1-1, with 7 positions matching TRBD1. V trimming: 5 bases; J trimming: 1 base; junction bases outside the gene matches: 7. Germline assignment: CDR1 SGHVS and CDR2 FQNEAQ. The CDR3 covers 15 residues. This CDR3 is CASSPSGQANTEAFF. Partial CDR3 DNA: TGTGCCAGCAGCCCCTCTGGACAGGCGAACACTGAA.

The table lists this clone with many counts. The part of the CDR3 DNA that was read is TGTGCCAGCAAGGGGACTCTTGCTAACTATGGC. Its translation is CASKGTLANYG. The full CDR3 sequence reads CASKGTLANYGYTF. The V gene is TRBV6-2 or TRBV6-3, the J gene TRBJ1-2; a weak D match, TRBD1 (5 bases). The read gets to within 3 residues of the CDR3 end, and the germline J gene fills in the rest. CDR3 size: 14 residues. Looked up from germline, CDR1 is MNHEY and CDR2 is SVGEGT. V dropped 7 bases and J dropped 0 bases, with 12 bases sitting between them.

This clone was detected many times. The CDR3 end lies 3 residues beyond the end of the read and is filled in from the germline J gene. V is TRBV5-4 and J is TRBJ1-3; 8 nucleotides align to TRBD1. J gave up 2 bases and V 0 bases, and 4 bases lay outside the gene matches. Germline V gene data show CDR1 as SGHNT and CDR2 as YYREEE (reference sequence). This CDR3 is built from 16 residues. The CDR3 loop reads CASSLAGTGPGNTIYF. Incomplete CDR3 DNA: TGTGCCAGCAGCTTGGCGGGGACAGGCCCTGGAAACACC. The entire variable domain, with the rest obtained from reference TRBV5-4 and TRBJ1-3, is as follows: ETGVTQSPTHLIKTRGQQVTLRCSSQSGHNTVSWYQQALGQGPQFIFQYYREEENGRGNFPPRFSGLQFPNYSSELNVNALELDDSALYLCASSLAGTGPGNTIYFGEGSWLTVV.

This clone was recorded many times. From the germline J gene comes the end of the CDR3, since the read stops 3 residues before it. V gene TRBV10-3 combines with J gene TRBJ2-5; no firm D call. V was clipped by 5 bases and J by 5 bases, with 9 bases between them. Germline V gene lookup returns CDR1 ENHRY and CDR2 SYGVKD. The CDR3 runs 12 residues. The CDR3 loop reads CAISFVGETQYF. The sequenced CDR3 bases are TGTGCCATCAGTTTCGTAGGGGAGACC.

This clone was detected many times. The CDR3 goes on 3 residues after the read ends, and that part is filled in from the germline J gene. The chain recombines TRBV12-3 or TRBV12-4 with TRBJ2-2; 9 bases are shared with TRBD1. The trim removed 5 bases at V and 4 bases at J, leaving 14 bases unmatched. This CDR3 contains 18 residues. The CDR3 loop is CASSPRYRGPAGTGELFF. CDR3 DNA (partial): TGTGCCAGCAGTCCCCGGTACAGGGGGCCTGCGGGCACCGGGGAG.

This clone was found many times. The CDR3 end falls 3 residues outside the read, so it is completed with the germline J gene. This chain links TRBV2 with TRBJ1-1, with a weak D call TRBD1 (5 bases). The CDR3 extends over 14 amino acids. The ends were cut back, 11 bases at V and 4 bases at J, with 20 bases in the middle. From germline, CDR1 is SNHLY and CDR2 FYNNEI. The CDR3 reads CASVGGEIVTEAFF. The DNA read from the CDR3 is TGTGCCTCCGTGGGAGGGGAGATAGTCACTGAA.